This TCR beta chain was profiled in a study of early T cells in non-severe SARS-CoV-2 infection. TCRdb used MiXCR to reprocess the 5' RACE reads, holding one entry per CDR3 protein. The sample yields 35,000 to 45,000 distinct CDR3 sequences, about 5.6% seen once. This clonotype was observed at least ten times. The CDR3 is 15 amino acids. V was pared by 6 bases and J by 6 bases, with 8 bases of the junction left unmatched. CDR1 is MNHEY, CDR2 SMNVEV, per germline (reference sequence). This sequence was found in an adult who was a healthcare worker with PCR-confirmed SARS-CoV-2 infection or an uninfected control (not recorded which). Sequenced material: whole blood. This rearrangement joins TRBV27 to TRBJ2-1; 10 bases match TRBD2. The CDR3 DNA reads as TGTGCCAGCAGGTCCCCCCTAGCGGGGGTCAATGAGCAGTTCTTC. Protein: CASRSPLAGVNEQFF.